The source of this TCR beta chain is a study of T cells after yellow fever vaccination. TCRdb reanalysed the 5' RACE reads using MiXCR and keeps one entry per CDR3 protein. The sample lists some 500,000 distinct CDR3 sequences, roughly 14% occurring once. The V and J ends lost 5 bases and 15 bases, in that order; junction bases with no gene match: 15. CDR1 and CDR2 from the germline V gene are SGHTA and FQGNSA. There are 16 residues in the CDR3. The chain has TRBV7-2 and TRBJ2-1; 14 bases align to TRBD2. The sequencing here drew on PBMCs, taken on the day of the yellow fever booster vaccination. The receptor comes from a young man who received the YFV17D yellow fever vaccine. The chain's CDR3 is CASSLQGSGLAGESFF. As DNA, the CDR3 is TGTGCCAGCAGCCTTCAGGGTTCGGGACTAGCGGGAGAATCGTTCTTC.